This T cell receptor beta chain is from a study of T cell clusters in autoimmune cytopenias. Study summary: The mean age of healthy donor controls was about 53 years, the median about 58 years. General study results and limits: TRB repertoire shifts in secondary cytopenia and chronic lymphocytic leukemia mostly reflected lymphoma, not autoimmunity.

A remark on this clonotype: Its antigen remains unidentified.

TRB was amplified by touch-down multiplex PCR, primer pools A and B combined. TCRdb reprocessed the multiplex PCR reads and reports one entry per CDR3 protein, with no DNA. The record lists roughly 15,000 distinct CDR3 sequences, of which the ten most abundant hold approximately 3.8%. The CDR3 is made up of 15 amino acids. In germline, CDR1 is MNHNS, CDR2 SASEGT. TRB amplification used around 0.25 ug of peripheral blood genomic DNA. The same data also contributed to another study, on T cell repertoires in aging, cancer and after chemotherapy. This second study says: Roughly 9.1 million TCR reads were in the whole dataset. Compared with age-matched healthy donors, untreated hematological or solid cancer patients showed higher blood TCR clonality.

This chain uses TRBV6-1 with TRBJ2-1; TCRdb names TRBD2, which stays unverified in the absence of DNA. The TCR originated in a human donor in good health. The sample taken for sequencing was peripheral blood. This CDR3 is CASKLAGGRVDEQFF.